These 29 T cell receptor beta chains share one sample of origin, sequenced in a study of cytomegalovirus exposure and HLA in healthy donors. Both 60 Vbeta primers and 13 Jbeta primers went into the PCR. Assay: immunoSEQ multiplex PCR; the TCRdb copy retains only in-frame clones and omits some. Here the sample spans around 220,000 clones, roughly 80% being singletons. Specimen: PBMCs. These receptor sequences come from a girl aged 5 to 17 in good health and CMV-seronegative.

The genes are TRBV7-2 and TRBJ2-1, with 9 nucleotides matching TRBD1. The germline gives CDR1 SGHTA, CDR2 FQGNSA. Trimming at V came to 5 bases and at J to 5 bases, leaving 7 bases not matched to a gene. This CDR3 region has 15 residues. Written as DNA, the CDR3 is TGTGCCAGCAGCCCAGGGACAGGGAGAAACAATGAGCAGTTCTTC. Translating it yields CASSPGTGRNNEQFF.

The chain carries TRBV19 and TRBJ2-7; 11 positions agree with TRBD1. CDR1 LNHDA and CDR2 SQIVND come from the germline V gene (reference sequence). With V trimmed by 3 bases and J by 4 bases, 5 bases remained unmatched. The CDR3 loop spans 15 amino acids. The CDR3 region has the DNA TGTGCCAGTAGTATTGGGGACAGGGGGAGGTACGAGCAGTACTTC. Encoded protein: CASSIGDRGRYEQYF.

This sequence joins TRBV27 and TRBJ2-7, with TRBD2 matching over 15 bases. Germline lookup yields CDR1 MNHEY and CDR2 SMNVEV (reference sequence). V lost 1 base to trimming and J lost 7 bases; unmatched junction nucleotides: 8. CDR3 size: 17 residues. The CDR3 coding sequence is TGTGCCAGCAGTTTATGGGGGCCGGGACTAGCGGGAGGAGAGCAGTACTTC. This sequence encodes CASSLWGPGLAGGEQYF.

V is TRBV14 and J is TRBJ2-2; 9 nucleotides agree with TRBD2. Germline CDR1 reads SGHDN; CDR2 reads FVKESK. Trimming at V came to 6 bases and at J to 2 bases, leaving 1 base not matched to a gene. This CDR3 contains 14 residues. The DNA of the CDR3 is TGTGCCAGCAGACTAGCGGGCAACACCGGGGAGCTGTTTTTT. It yields the protein CASRLAGNTGELFF.

The V call is TRBV4-1, the J call TRBJ1-1, with no clear D. This CDR3 spans 16 amino acids. CDR1 is MGHRA, CDR2 YSYEKL, per germline. V was cut by 4 bases and J by 0 bases, with 15 bases left in between. Here the CDR3 DNA reads TGCGCCAGCAGCCCCCTTGGGTCGAGGGTGAACACTGAAGCTTTCTTT. Translating gives CASSPLGSRVNTEAFF.

The chain has TRBV20-1 and TRBJ1-2; D is unclear. CDR3 size: 10 residues. The germline gives CDR1 DFQATT, CDR2 SNEGSKA (reference sequence). With 6 bases removed from V and 9 bases from J, the gap between germline ends came to 11 bases. CDR3 sequence (DNA): TGCAGTGCGGAGGGTAGCAGCTACACCTTC. Amino acid sequence: CSAEGSSYTF.

This rearrangement joins TRBV6-1 to TRBJ1-2, with D unresolved. CDR1 is MNHNS and CDR2 is SASEGT in the germline V gene. The CDR3 is 11 residues long. Between the trimmed V and J ends, which lost 11 bases and 0 bases, there was a span of 7 bases. As DNA, the CDR3 is TGTGCCTCCCATCCTAACTATGGCTACACCTTC. This gives the protein CASHPNYGYTF.

V gene TRBV28 combines with J gene TRBJ1-2; D is possibly TRBD1 (5 bases). The CDR3 is made up of 12 amino acids. V lost 7 bases, J lost 4 bases, and 10 bases lay in between. Germline lookup yields CDR1 MDHEN and CDR2 SYDVKM. The CDR3 bases are TGTGCCAGCACCACCACAGGCTATGGCTACACCTTC. It yields the protein CASTTTGYGYTF.

This chain joins TRBV6-5 and TRBJ1-1; D might be TRBD1 (5 bases). Per the germline V gene, CDR1 is MNHEY and CDR2 is SVGAGI. This CDR3 is 13 amino acids long. V was clipped by 6 bases and J by 4 bases, with 12 bases between them. CDR3 DNA: TGTGCCAGCAGCCCCATAGGGGCCACTGAAGCTTTCTTT. Residues: CASSPIGATEAFF.

About this clone itself: Additional DNA sequences in this sample encode the identical CDR3. V gene TRBV18 combines with J gene TRBJ1-4; TRBD1 might be the D (5 bases). The CDR3 is 12 residues long. V shed 3 bases and J shed 8 bases, with 7 bases lying between them. The germline V gene encodes CDR1 KGHSH and CDR2 LQKENI. CDR3 coding DNA: TGTGCCAGCTCACCTCCAGGGGAAAAACTGTTTTTT. Translated: CASSPPGEKLFF.

The chain combines TRBV19 with TRBJ1-3, with TRBD1 identical over 8 bases. CDR1 is LNHDA and CDR2 is SQIVND in the germline V gene (reference sequence). V shed 4 bases and J 3 bases; nucleotides not matched to a gene: 2. This CDR3 is built from 14 residues. CDR3 sequence (DNA): TGTGCCAGTAGTAGAGACAGGGGTGGAAACACCATATATTTT. Its protein product is CASSRDRGGNTIYF.

The V call is TRBV7-2, the J call TRBJ2-3; D may be TRBD2 (6 bases). V was trimmed by 5 bases and J by 1 base, leaving 13 bases between them. The V gene's germline CDR1 is SGHTA and CDR2 FQGNSA. The length of the CDR3 is 15 residues. CDR3 residues: CASSPMGLRTDTQYF. The CDR3 coding sequence is TGTGCCAGCAGCCCCATGGGACTGCGCACAGATACGCAGTATTTT.

This sequence joins TRBV19 and TRBJ2-7; a possible D gene is TRBD2 (7 bases). Germline V gene lookup returns CDR1 LNHDA and CDR2 SQIVND (reference sequence). V lost 3 bases, J lost 0 bases, and 12 bases lay in between. This CDR3 has 15 residues. The CDR3 DNA reads TGTGCCAGTAGTATCACGGGGGGCCGCTCCTACGAGCAGTACTTC. Translating gives CASSITGGRSYEQYF.

This clone came up once. The chain is built from TRBV18 and TRBJ1-1; 7 positions agree with TRBD1. This CDR3 is 14 amino acids long. V shed 2 bases and J 4 bases; nucleotides not matched to a gene: 4. Germline V gene sequence: CDR1 KGHSH, CDR2 LQKENI. This CDR3 reads CASSPRQGVTEAFF. In nucleotides, the CDR3 is TGTGCCAGCTCACCAAGACAGGGAGTCACTGAAGCTTTCTTT.

The chain has TRBV6-1 and TRBJ2-5, with TRBD1 identical over 9 bases. Germline CDR1 MNHNS, CDR2 SASEGT. Unmatched junction bases numbered 23, after V lost 3 bases and J lost 6 bases. This CDR3 contains 20 residues. CDR3 DNA: TGTGCCAGCAGTGAGGATGCCCCGGGACAGGGCCCCTCTATTTTCAAGACCCAGTACTTC. Translated, it gives CASSEDAPGQGPSIFKTQYF.

The gene calls are TRBV19 and TRBJ1-2, with D tentatively TRBD1 (5 bases). The CDR3 length is 14 residues. Germline CDR1 is LNHDA and CDR2 is SQIVND (reference sequence). V was shortened by 5 bases and J by 4 bases, with 14 bases between the two germline ends. The CDR3 coding sequence is TGTGCCAGTAGTCTCGGGACGGGGGTCTATGGCTACACCTTC. It translates to CASSLGTGVYGYTF.

This chain connects TRBV2 to TRBJ1-6; no clear D. The CDR3 runs to 14 residues. Germline CDR1 reads SNHLY; CDR2 reads FYNNEI. The V and J ends lost 4 bases and 9 bases respectively, with 13 bases between them. This chain's CDR3 is CASSGEAGSSPLHF. In DNA form, the CDR3 reads TGTGCCAGCAGTGGGGAGGCAGGTAGTTCACCCCTCCACTTT.

CDR3 sequence reads: CASSIGYEQYF. CDR3 coding DNA: TGTGCCAGTAGTATCGGTTACGAGCAGTACTTC. The chain couples TRBV19 to TRBJ2-7; no definite D call. CDR1 and CDR2 (germline): LNHDA, SQIVND (reference sequence). The CDR3 covers 11 residues. Trimming stripped 3 bases from V and 4 bases from J, with 4 bases between.

The chain couples TRBV21-1 to TRBJ1-4. TRBV21-1 is a documented pseudogene. This CDR3 contains 13 residues. CDR3 sequence (DNA): TGTGCCAGCAGCAAAGAGAGGGTTGAAAAACTGTTTTTT. As protein: CASSKERVEKLFF.

Worth noting for this clone: The junction departs from the called germline gene at one end, perhaps through a read error. The chain couples TRBV7-2 to TRBJ1-2, with 7 positions matching TRBD1. CDR1 SGHTA and CDR2 FQGNSA come from the germline V gene. The CDR3 covers 16 residues. The CDR3 DNA sequence: TGTGCCAGCAGCTTAGCGCTGTCGACAGGGTTCGGTGGCCACACCTTC. It is translated as CASSLALSTGFGGHTF.

This chain links TRBV30 with TRBJ2-7, with 7 bases identical to TRBD1. The CDR3 sequence is 14 residues long. Germline assignment: CDR1 GTSNPN and CDR2 SVGIG (reference sequence). Trimming took 3 bases from V and 1 from J; bases not matched to a gene: 6. The CDR3 region is CAWRNYRGSYEQYF. CDR3 DNA: TGTGCCTGGAGGAACTACAGGGGTTCCTACGAGCAGTACTTC. Filled out from reference TRBV30 and TRBJ2-7, the complete variable domain reads SQTIHQWPATLVQPVGSPLSLECTVEGTSNPNLYWYRQAAGRGLQLLFYSVGIGQISSEVPQNLSASRPQDRQFILSSKKLLLSDSGFYLCAWRNYRGSYEQYFGPGTRLTVT.

The chain carries TRBV10-3 and TRBJ2-7, with 7 positions matching TRBD1. This CDR3 region has 11 residues. V lost 10 bases and J lost 4; bases outside the gene matches: 4. Germline lookup yields CDR1 ENHRY and CDR2 SYGVKD. CDR3 nucleotides: TGTGCCAGCCGGGACAGTTACGAGCAGTACTTC. Translating it yields CASRDSYEQYF.

The chain recombines TRBV7-2 with TRBJ2-1, with 8 bases matching TRBD1. The V segment lost 5 bases and the J segment 2 bases; nucleotides outside the gene matches: 5. The CDR3 spans 15 residues. The germline CDR1 and CDR2 sequences are SGHTA and FQGNSA. The CDR3 region is CASSRGQGAYNEQFF. In DNA, the CDR3 is TGTGCCAGCAGCCGAGGACAGGGAGCCTACAATGAGCAGTTCTTC. Full variable domain (outside the CDR3, taken from reference TRBV7-2 and TRBJ2-1): GAGVSQSPSNKVTEKGKDVELRCDPISGHTALYWYRQSLGQGLEFLIYFQGNSAPDKSGLPSDRFSAERTGGSVSTLTIQRTQQEDSAVYLCASSRGQGAYNEQFFGPGTRLTVL.

This clone has only a few counts. The CDR3 coding sequence is TGTGCCAGTAGTATAGGCACAGGTAACTGGGAGCTGTTTTTT. This translates into CASSIGTGNWELFF. The chain recombines TRBV19 with TRBJ2-2, with a weak D call TRBD1 (5 bases). This CDR3 has 14 amino acids. CDR1 is LNHDA and CDR2 is SQIVND in the germline V gene (reference sequence). The V end was cut by 1 base, the J end by 9 bases, with 12 bases between.

The gene calls are TRBV27 and TRBJ1-2; D is possibly TRBD1 (5 bases). Germline loops: CDR1 MNHEY, CDR2 SMNVEV (reference sequence). This CDR3 comprises 15 residues. Trimming pared 3 bases from V and 1 base from J, leaving 12 bases between. Here the CDR3 DNA reads TGTGCCAGCAGTTTCCTACCCCAGGGTAACTATGGCTACACCTTC. Its translation: CASSFLPQGNYGYTF.

The chain employs TRBV7-6 and TRBJ1-1; D unclear. Germline CDR1 is SGHVS and CDR2 is FNYEAQ. This CDR3 region has 17 residues. Trimming pared 0 bases from V and 1 base from J, leaving 15 bases between. The CDR3, as DNA: TGTGCCAGCAGCTTAGCGCTCAAAGGAGCTTCGAACACTGAAGCTTTCTTT. Amino acids: CASSLALKGASNTEAFF.

The chain couples TRBV2 to TRBJ1-5; TRBD1 matches 10 bases. After removal of 5 bases from V and 7 bases from J, the junction contained 8 bases not matched to a gene. The CDR3 covers 15 residues. Germline CDR1 reads SNHLY; CDR2 reads FYNNEI. CDR3 nucleotide sequence: TGTGCCAGCAGTTCGGACAGGGGGGCAGGGCAGCCCCAGCATTTT. As protein: CASSSDRGAGQPQHF.

The genes are TRBV6-5 and TRBJ1-1; D is undetermined. The ends were cut back, 6 bases at V and 1 base at J, with 9 bases in the middle. This CDR3 is 13 amino acids long. From germline, CDR1 is MNHEY and CDR2 SVGAGI. CDR3 sequence reads: CASSQHPNTEAFF. The CDR3 DNA reads TGTGCCAGCAGCCAACATCCGAACACTGAAGCTTTCTTT.

V usage is TRBV5-1 and J usage is TRBJ2-7, with 7 bases that match TRBD1. Germline values: CDR1 SGHRS, CDR2 YFSETQ. The length of the CDR3 is 13 residues. J lost 2 bases, V lost 5 bases, and 4 bases had no gene match. CDR3 bases: TGCGCCAGCAGTCAGACAGGGCCCTACGAGCAGTACTTC. This codes for CASSQTGPYEQYF.